These 17 T cell receptor beta chains came from one sample sequenced in a study of regulatory T cells in long-lasting Graves disease. CDR3-region Arm-PCR and iRepertoire HTBI primers produced the TCR beta libraries. Via MiXCR, TCRdb re-called the multiplex PCR reads, giving one row per CDR3 protein. Of approximately 500,000 distinct CDR3 sequences listed, roughly 21% are singletons. Regarding time point: persistent/refractory GD, antithyroid drugs over 5 years with positive TRAb. PBMC-derived RNA was used for the TCR library. The source material was peripheral blood mononuclear cells (PBMCs), sampled when the disease was refractory, from a patient treated with antithyroid drugs. These receptors were taken from a female donor with Graves disease.

This chain connects TRBV7-2 to TRBJ1-5, with a possible D match to TRBD1 (5 bases). Per the germline V gene, CDR1 is SGHTA and CDR2 is FQGNSA. The CDR3 totals 14 residues. Trimming left V 3 bases short and J 7 bases short, with 13 bases between. The CDR3, as DNA: TGTGCCAGCAGCTTTACAGGACCAGGGCAGCCCCAGCATTTT. Protein product: CASSFTGPGQPQHF.

This clonotype was counted many times. The rearrangement links TRBV6-1 to TRBJ2-5; TRBD1 agrees at 9 bases. CDR3 size: 15 residues. V shed 0 bases and J 4 bases; nucleotides not matched to a gene: 3. Germline CDR1 MNHNS, CDR2 SASEGT. CDR3 in amino acids: CASSEAGQGIETQYF. The CDR3 DNA is TGTGCCAGCAGTGAAGCAGGACAGGGGATAGAGACCCAGTACTTC.

This clonotype appeared a few times. This sequence joins TRBV27 and TRBJ1-3; TRBD1 is a possible D gene (6 bases). This CDR3 is 18 amino acids long. V was clipped by 2 bases and J by 0 bases, with 17 bases between them. Germline values: CDR1 MNHEY, CDR2 SMNVEV (reference sequence). CDR3 region: CASSLGGRRAYSGNTIYF. The CDR3 DNA sequence: TGTGCCAGCAGTTTAGGGGGGCGTAGGGCTTACTCTGGAAACACCATATATTTT.

This clonotype was recorded many times. This chain joins TRBV20-1 and TRBJ1-5, with D possibly matching TRBD1 (5 bases). V gave up 4 bases and J gave up 2 bases, with 15 bases separating them. Germline V gives CDR1 DFQATT, CDR2 SNEGSKA (reference sequence). The CDR3 consists of 15 residues. The CDR3 is CSATNWGGGNQPQHF. The CDR3 DNA follows: TGCAGTGCTACAAATTGGGGGGGGGGCAATCAGCCCCAGCATTTT.

This clonotype was observed at least ten times. The CDR3 DNA follows: TGTGCCAGCAGCCTCGGGGGAACAAATGAAAAACTGTTTTTT. Its translation is CASSLGGTNEKLFF. The J gene is TRBJ1-4, the V gene TRBV3-1, with D possibly TRBD1 on 5 matching bases. The V and J ends lost 4 bases and 5 bases respectively, with 11 bases between them. Germline values: CDR1 LGHDT, CDR2 YNNKEL (reference sequence). This CDR3 has 14 residues.

In DNA form, the CDR3 reads TGTGCCAGCAGCCAAGGACAGGTGGTCTATGGCTACACCTTC. Protein product: CASSQGQVVYGYTF. J is TRBJ1-2 and V is TRBV4-2; D is perhaps TRBD1 (6 bases). V dropped 1 base and J dropped 4 bases, with 10 bases sitting between them. The CDR3 is 14 residues long. Looked up from germline, CDR1 is LGHNA and CDR2 is YNFKEQ.

With respect to this clonotype: The DNA is omitted, as the CDR3 cannot be located on it reliably, and the CDR3 follows TCRdb's listing. This rearrangement joins TRBV7-2 to TRBJ2-3. Per the germline V gene, CDR1 is SGHTA and CDR2 is FQGNSA. The CDR3 is 17 amino acids long, termini counted. CDR3 in amino acids: CASSPQHFGDRADTQYF.

This clonotype was counted at least ten times. The chain recombines TRBV6-5 with TRBJ1-1; D is perhaps TRBD1 (6 bases). This CDR3 region has 13 residues. CDR1 is MNHEY, CDR2 SVGAGI, per germline. The V end lost 4 bases, the J end lost 7 bases, and 13 bases lay between the germline ends. This chain's CDR3 is CASSSQGTNEAFF. CDR3 sequence (DNA): TGTGCCAGCAGTTCACAGGGCACTAATGAAGCTTTCTTT.

Ten or more counts support this clonotype. The gene calls are TRBV29-1 and TRBJ2-5, with TRBD2 identical over 8 bases. Germline CDR1 SQVTM, CDR2 ANQGSEA. This CDR3 comprises 13 residues. J lost 9 bases, V lost 2 bases, and 8 bases had no gene match. The CDR3 DNA reads as TGCAGCGTTGAATCTGGCCAGCGGGAGTCCCAGTACTTC. It codes for CSVESGQRESQYF.

This clonotype was counted many times. V and J are TRBV27 and TRBJ2-7; D may be TRBD2 (6 bases). Looked up from germline, CDR1 is MNHEY and CDR2 is SMNVEV (reference sequence). CDR3 length: 14 amino acids. Between the trimmed V and J ends, which lost 5 bases and 2 bases, there was a span of 13 bases. Here the CDR3 reads CASSVLAGPYEQYF. DNA for the CDR3: TGTGCCAGCAGTGTCCTGGCGGGGCCCTACGAGCAGTACTTC.

Ten or more counts support this clonotype. The CDR3 protein is CASSRSGQETQYF. The CDR3 DNA follows: TGTGCCAGCAGCCGGAGCGGCCAAGAGACCCAGTACTTC. The chain employs TRBV6-1 and TRBJ2-5, with D perhaps matching TRBD2 (5 bases). This CDR3 is 13 amino acids long. Deletions cut 6 bases from V and 1 base from J, with 9 bases between. Germline V gene sequence: CDR1 MNHNS, CDR2 SASEGT.

V gene TRBV5-1 combines with J gene TRBJ1-3; D is unresolved. V shed 0 bases and J shed 0 bases, with 7 bases lying between them. CDR1 is SGHRS and CDR2 is YFSETQ in the germline V gene. CDR3 length equals 15 residues. The CDR3 region has the DNA TGCGCCAGCAGCTTGGGACATATCTCTGGAAACACCATATATTTT. The encoded protein is CASSLGHISGNTIYF.

J is TRBJ1-3 and V is TRBV7-3; 7 bases fit TRBD1. CDR1 and CDR2 (germline): SGHTA, FQGTGA. With V trimmed by 4 bases and J by 8 bases, 5 bases remained unmatched. This CDR3 is 13 amino acids long. CDR3 region: CASSSGTDDTIYF. The CDR3 region has the DNA TGTGCCAGCAGCTCCGGGACAGATGACACCATATATTTT.

This clonotype was observed many times. This chain links TRBV30 with TRBJ2-7; 9 bases align to TRBD1. This CDR3 spans 13 amino acids. V was clipped by 8 bases and J by 5 bases; unmatched bases: 10. CDR1 GTSNPN and CDR2 SVGIG come from the germline V gene (reference sequence). The CDR3 loop reads CAGTGTGRDEQYF. The CDR3 DNA follows: TGTGCCGGCACCGGGACAGGGAGGGACGAGCAGTACTTC.

A note on this clonotype: A read error may produce the germline difference seen at one junction end. The V gene is TRBV5-1, the J gene TRBJ2-7; weak D call: TRBD2 (6 bases). Germline V gives CDR1 SGHRS, CDR2 YFSETQ. CDR3 size: 14 residues. DNA for the CDR3: TGTGCCAGCAGCTTGGATGTCGGGACTTCAGAGCAGTACTTC. Translating gives CASSLDVGTSEQYF.

This clonotype was seen repeatedly, ten times or more. V and J are TRBV7-2 and TRBJ1-1; possibly TRBD1 for D (5 bases). Trimming left V 6 bases short and J 3 bases short, with 17 bases between. Germline V gives CDR1 SGHTA, CDR2 FQGNSA. The CDR3 is made up of 15 amino acids. CDR3 sequence (DNA): TGTGCCAGCAGTCTAGAGGGATGGGACTACACTGAAGCTTTCTTT. This encodes CASSLEGWDYTEAFF.

In this sample, this clonotype turned up many times. J is TRBJ1-5 and V is TRBV6-2 or TRBV6-3; 10 nucleotides agree with TRBD1. This CDR3 comprises 15 residues. Germline V gene lookup returns CDR1 MNHEY and CDR2 SVGEGT. V trimming: 5 bases; J trimming: 6 bases; junction bases outside the gene matches: 7. This chain's CDR3 is CASSPDRGTSQPQHF. DNA of the CDR3: TGTGCCAGCAGTCCGGACAGGGGGACAAGTCAGCCCCAGCATTTT.